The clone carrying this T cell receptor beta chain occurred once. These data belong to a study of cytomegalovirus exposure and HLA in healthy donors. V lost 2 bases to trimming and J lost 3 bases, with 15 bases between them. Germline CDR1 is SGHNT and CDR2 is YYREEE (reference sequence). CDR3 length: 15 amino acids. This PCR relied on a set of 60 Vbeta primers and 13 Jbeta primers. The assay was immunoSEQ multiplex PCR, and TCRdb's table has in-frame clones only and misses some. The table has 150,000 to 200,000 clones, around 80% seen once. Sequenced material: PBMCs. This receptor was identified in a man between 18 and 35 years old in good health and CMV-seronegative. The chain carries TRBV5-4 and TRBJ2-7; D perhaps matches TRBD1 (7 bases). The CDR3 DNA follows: TGTGCCAGCAGCTTTCGACAGGGAGGAATCTACGAGCAGTACTTC. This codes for CASSFRQGGIYEQYF.